This T cell receptor (beta chain) was sequenced during a study of regulatory T cells in long-lasting Graves disease (dated by TCRdb to about 2021). For the study in its entirety: Patients with newly diagnosed Graves' disease had been on antithyroid drugs for under 3 months. Patients with persistent Graves' disease were compared with patients with newly diagnosed Graves' disease using TCR sequencing and RNA sequencing of peripheral blood. A total of some 33 samples were covered by TCR sequencing, comprising roughly 13 persistent and around 20 newly diagnosed Graves' disease patients. The study was conducted in China and was registered as a clinical trial.

Note on this clonotype: Its antigen specificity is not known. One base away there is no much larger clone; base qualities are not given.

Read against the paper, the sample's time point label means: newly diagnosed GD, antithyroid drugs for less than 3 months. For both TCR sequencing and RNA sequencing, RNA was extracted from PBMCs in TRIzol. The diagnosis of Graves' disease followed American Thyroid Association guidelines. The patients came from an endocrinology department in Xi'an, China. From each patient, around 9 milliliters of peripheral blood was collected into an EDTA anticoagulant tube. Ficoll Paque Plus density gradient separation was used to isolate PBMCs, and no further T cell sorting was performed. An Agilent 2100 Bioanalyzer and agarose gel were used to assess RNA quality, and a NanoDrop 2000 was used to measure RNA concentration. V is pared back by 7 bases and J by 6 bases, with 20 bases lying between the germline termini. CDR1 SGHRS and CDR2 YFSETQ are derived from the germline V gene. Taken from cysteine to phenylalanine, the CDR3 has 14 residues. Kept here is only the CDR3 DNA, which spans 42 bases and is read in frame from base 1.

Overall study outcomes, separate from this receptor: TRBV28, TRBJ1-2 and TRBJ2-5 were preferentially used in persistent disease, while TRBV20-1 and TRBJ2-1 were favored in newly diagnosed disease. The small sample size was acknowledged by the authors as a limitation that may reduce accuracy. Sequencing and analysis were limited to the TCR beta chain. Peripheral blood alone was examined, since thyroid tissue, which constituted the primary lesion, could not be accessed. More public clonotypes were shared among persistent patients (roughly 2,700) than among newly diagnosed patients (over 900). Compared with newly diagnosed patients, patients with persistent Graves' disease had lower TCR Shannon entropy and fewer highly expanded clones, which suggests clonal expansion.

Preparation of the library involved multiplex PCR. Reads for this sample came from an Illumina HiSeq 4000. To build TCR beta libraries, CDR3 regions were amplified by Arm-PCR using iRepertoire HTBI primers. Before sequencing, the PCR products underwent gel purification. The authors' analysis ran thus. Across samples, about 64 TRBV and 13 to 15 TRBJ segments were identified and used for gene usage analysis of CDR3 amino acid clonotypes. Filtered high-quality paired reads were merged into contigs using COPE and FqMerger. BLAST was used to align contigs to the IMGT TRBV, TRBD and TRBJ reference genes, and CDR3 was defined following IMGT. Any clonotype with a frequency above 0.1% was classified as a highly expanded clone. Shannon entropy was used to measure repertoire diversity, and the Gini coefficient was used to measure V-J evenness. Clonotypes shared by more than one individual were considered public. The public sequencing data were trimmed at Q25 with fastp and processed into clonotypes with MiXCR by TCRdb, which kept only in-frame beta chains. Each record represents a unique CDR3 protein, reported with the most common genes and DNA among its rows. These V and J calls derive from TCRdb rather than the authors' analysis. The sample contains under 300,000 distinct CDR3 sequences, 20% of them found a single time. About 14% of the sample rests with the top ten.

The receptor was derived from a female donor with Graves disease. The sequence is built from TRBV5-1 and TRBJ2-7; perhaps TRBD2 is the D gene, with 6 bases matching. Sequences were derived from peripheral blood mononuclear cells (PBMCs), sampled at new diagnosis, from a patient treated with antithyroid drugs. Here is the DNA: TGCGCCAGCCGAGGCGGCGGGATTCCTGCCGAGCAGTACTTC. It specifies CASRGGGIPAEQYF.